These T cell receptor beta chains were read from a single sample in a study of cytomegalovirus exposure and HLA in healthy donors. The data were produced by immunoSEQ multiplex PCR, yet TCRdb's version contains in-frame clones alone and is incomplete. The sample comprises approximately 200,000 clones, around 85% of which are singletons, and roughly 1.3% rests with the top ten. The source material was PBMCs. The receptors here all came from a human donor in good health. Both conserved end residues are part of each CDR3. D genes are given only for firm matches. Expanded clones get a size class; other rows say once, few or many, or leave the size out.

cdr3_length j_call d_call v_call clone_size cdr3_aa cdr3_nt
16 TRBJ2-7 - TRBV27 - CASRKTPGKRIYEQYF TGTGCCAGCAGAAAAACCCCGGGGAAACGGATCTACGAGCAGTACTTC
13 TRBJ2-1 - TRBV19 - CASREDRYNEQFF TGTGCCAGTAGGGAGGACCGATACAATGAGCAGTTCTTC
13 TRBJ2-7 - TRBV18 - CASSPPTSDEQYF TGTGCCAGCTCACCACCGACTAGTGACGAGCAGTACTTC
14 TRBJ2-7 TRBD1 TRBV2 - CASRPTGTSYEQYF TGTGCCAGCAGGCCGACAGGGACCTCCTACGAGCAGTACTTC
13 TRBJ2-1 - TRBV6-6 - CASSYTGANEQFF TGTGCCAGCAGTTACACGGGAGCCAATGAGCAGTTCTTC
13 TRBJ1-1 - TRBV5-6 few CASSLHRNTEAFF TGTGCCAGCAGCTTGCATAGGAACACTGAAGCTTTCTTT
13 TRBJ1-1 - TRBV18 - CASSPGPYGEAFF TGTGCCAGCTCACCAGGGCCATACGGTGAAGCTTTCTTT
14 TRBJ2-2 TRBD1 TRBV2 few CASNPQGLNGELFF TGTGCCAGCAATCCACAGGGGCTAAACGGGGAGCTGTTTTTT
12 TRBJ1-1 - TRBV25-1 - CASSDRGTEAFF TGTGCCAGCAGTGACCGAGGCACTGAAGCTTTCTTT
12 TRBJ2-3 - TRBV30 - CAWTDGTDTQYF TGTGCCTGGACCGACGGGACAGATACGCAGTATTTT
14 TRBJ1-2 TRBD1 TRBV7-9 - CATLQGQGAWGYTF TGTGCCACCCTACAAGGACAGGGGGCGTGGGGCTACACCTTC
14 TRBJ2-1 TRBD2 TRBV10-3 - CAISASGRADEQFF TGTGCCATCAGTGCTAGCGGGAGGGCCGATGAGCAGTTCTTC
12 TRBJ2-4 - TRBV19 - CASSRQGNIQYF TGTGCCAGTAGTAGGCAGGGCAACATTCAGTACTTC
15 TRBJ2-3 TRBD2 TRBV28 - CASSLDRLAADTQYF TGTGCCAGCAGTTTGGATAGGCTAGCGGCAGATACGCAGTATTTT
15 TRBJ2-3 - TRBV5-1 - CASSDGTKSTDTQYF TGCGCCAGCAGCGACGGGACAAAAAGCACAGATACGCAGTATTTT
14 TRBJ1-1 - TRBV10-3 - CAISPDRDRTEAFF TGTGCCATCAGCCCAGACAGAGATCGCACTGAAGCTTTCTTT
15 TRBJ2-5 TRBD2 TRBV11-2 - CASSSLAGGHETQYF TGTGCCAGCAGCTCTCTAGCGGGAGGGCACGAGACCCAGTACTTC
14 TRBJ1-3 TRBD1 TRBV6-6 - CASSLQGNGNTIYF TGTGCCAGCAGCCTACAGGGGAATGGAAACACCATATATTTT
15 TRBJ2-2 - TRBV2 - CASSRTRGATGELFF TGTGCCAGCAGTCGGACCAGGGGAGCCACCGGGGAGCTGTTTTTT
12 TRBJ1-1 - TRBV11-1 - CASSLAQSEAFF TGTGCCAGCAGCTTAGCGCAGTCTGAAGCTTTCTTT
17 TRBJ2-7 TRBD2 TRBV7-9 - CSSSSPATSGRVYEQYF TGTTCCAGCAGCTCCCCCGCGACTAGCGGGAGAGTCTACGAGCAGTACTTC
13 TRBJ1-4 - TRBV30 - CAQNSATNEKLFF TGTGCCCAAAACAGTGCAACTAATGAAAAACTGTTTTTT
14 TRBJ2-4 - TRBV28 - CASSLGGAKNIQYF TGTGCCAGCAGTCTAGGGGGTGCCAAAAACATTCAGTACTTC
16 TRBJ2-3 - TRBV4-1 - CASSSLAGRATDTQYF TGCGCCAGCAGCTCCCTGGCGGGACGGGCGACAGATACGCAGTATTTT
14 TRBJ2-3 - TRBV13 - CASSTGSSTDTQYF TGTGCCAGCAGTACAGGGTCTAGCACAGATACGCAGTATTTT
18 TRBJ1-5 - TRBV14 - CASSQDGSSLYSNQPQHF TGTGCCAGCAGCCAAGATGGCAGTTCCTTATATAGCAATCAGCCCCAGCATTTT
13 TRBJ2-2 - TRBV27 - CASSVRGTGELFF TGTGCCAGCTCCGTCCGGGGCACCGGGGAGCTGTTTTTT
11 TRBJ1-1 - TRBV25-1 - CASTRNTEAFF TGTGCCAGCACCCGGAACACTGAAGCTTTCTTT
14 TRBJ2-3 TRBD1 TRBV19 - CASHADRVSDTQYF TGTGCCAGTCACGCTGACAGGGTGTCAGATACGCAGTATTTT